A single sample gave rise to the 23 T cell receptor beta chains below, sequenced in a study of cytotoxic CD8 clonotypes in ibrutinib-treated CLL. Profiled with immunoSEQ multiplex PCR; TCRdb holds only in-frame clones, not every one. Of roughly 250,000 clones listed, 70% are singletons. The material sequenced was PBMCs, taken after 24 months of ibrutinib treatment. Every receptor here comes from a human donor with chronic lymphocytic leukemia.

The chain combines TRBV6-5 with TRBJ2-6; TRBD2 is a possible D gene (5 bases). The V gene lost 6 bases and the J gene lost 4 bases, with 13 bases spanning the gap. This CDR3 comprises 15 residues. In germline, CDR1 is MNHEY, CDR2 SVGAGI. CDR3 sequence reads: CASSPGGLGANVLTF. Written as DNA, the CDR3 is TGTGCCAGCAGCCCAGGAGGTCTCGGGGCCAACGTCCTGACTTTC.

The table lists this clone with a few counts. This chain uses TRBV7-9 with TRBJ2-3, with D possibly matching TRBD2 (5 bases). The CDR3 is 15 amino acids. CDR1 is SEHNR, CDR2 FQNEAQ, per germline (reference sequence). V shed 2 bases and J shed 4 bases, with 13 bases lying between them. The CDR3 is CASSLQGIGADTQYF. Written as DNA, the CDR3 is TGTGCCAGCAGCTTACAAGGGATCGGGGCAGATACGCAGTATTTT. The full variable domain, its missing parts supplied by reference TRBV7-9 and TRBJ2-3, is DTGVSQNPRHKITKRGQNVTFRCDPISEHNRLYWYRQTLGQGPEFLTYFQNEAQLEKSRLLSDRFSAERPKGSFSTLEIQRTEQGDSAMYLCASSLQGIGADTQYFGPGTRLTVL.

The CDR3, as DNA: TGTGCCAGCAGCTACCTCAGCTCCTACGAGCAGTACTTC. Its translation: CASSYLSSYEQYF. The chain joins TRBV28 to TRBJ2-7; D gene unclear. V lost 6 bases, J lost 0 bases, and 9 bases lay in between. Germline CDR1 is MDHEN and CDR2 is SYDVKM. The CDR3 has 13 amino acids. The whole variable domain, remainder taken from reference TRBV28 and TRBJ2-7, is DVKVTQSSRYLVKRTGEKVFLECVQDMDHENMFWYRQDPGLGLRLIYFSYDVKMKEKGDIPEGYSVSREKKERFSLILESASTNQTSMYLCASSYLSSYEQYFGPGTRLTVT.

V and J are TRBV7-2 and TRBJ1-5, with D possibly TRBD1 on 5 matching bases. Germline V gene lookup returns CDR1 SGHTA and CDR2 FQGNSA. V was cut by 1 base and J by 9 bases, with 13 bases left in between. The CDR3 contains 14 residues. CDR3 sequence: CASSLGAVQGPQHF. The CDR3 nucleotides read TGTGCCAGCAGCTTAGGAGCGGTCCAGGGGCCCCAGCATTTT.

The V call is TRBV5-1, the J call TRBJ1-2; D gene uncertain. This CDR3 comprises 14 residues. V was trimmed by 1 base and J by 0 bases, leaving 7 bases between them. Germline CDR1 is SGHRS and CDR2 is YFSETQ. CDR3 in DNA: TGCGCCAGCAGCTTGCAGAATTCTAACTATGGCTACACCTTC. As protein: CASSLQNSNYGYTF.

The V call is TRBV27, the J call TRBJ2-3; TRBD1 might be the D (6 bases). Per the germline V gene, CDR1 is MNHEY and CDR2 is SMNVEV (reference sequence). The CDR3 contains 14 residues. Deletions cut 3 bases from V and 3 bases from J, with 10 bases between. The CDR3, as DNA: TGTGCCAGCAGTTTTGACAGGTTAACAGATACGCAGTATTTT. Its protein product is CASSFDRLTDTQYF.

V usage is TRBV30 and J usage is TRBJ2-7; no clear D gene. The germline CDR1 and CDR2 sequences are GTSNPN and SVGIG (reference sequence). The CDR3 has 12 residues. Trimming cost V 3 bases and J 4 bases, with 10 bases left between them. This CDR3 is CAWSTKLYEQYF. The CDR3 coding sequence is TGTGCCTGGAGCACCAAATTGTACGAGCAGTACTTC.

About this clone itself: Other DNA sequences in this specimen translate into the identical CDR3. As DNA, the CDR3 is TGTGCCTGGAGTGTTACGGGCCCCTACGAGCAGTACTTC. Its protein is CAWSVTGPYEQYF. The J gene is TRBJ2-7, the V gene TRBV30; D not certain. CDR1 GTSNPN and CDR2 SVGIG come from the germline V gene (reference sequence). V lost 0 bases to trimming and J lost 2 bases, with 8 bases between them. The length of the CDR3 is 13 residues. Complete variable domain (other parts from reference TRBV30 and TRBJ2-7): SQTIHQWPATLVQPVGSPLSLECTVEGTSNPNLYWYRQAAGRGLQLLFYSVGIGQISSEVPQNLSASRPQDRQFILSSKKLLLSDSGFYLCAWSVTGPYEQYFGPGTRLTVT.

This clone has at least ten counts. CDR3 bases: TGTGCCAGCAGCTTATTCGGGGGTGAAAAACTGTTTTTT. The encoded protein is CASSLFGGEKLFF. The chain links TRBV7-8 to TRBJ1-4, with a possible D match to TRBD1 (5 bases). The CDR3 totals 13 residues. Germline CDR1 reads SGHVS; CDR2 reads FQNEAQ. V was clipped by 2 bases and J by 7 bases, with 8 bases between them.

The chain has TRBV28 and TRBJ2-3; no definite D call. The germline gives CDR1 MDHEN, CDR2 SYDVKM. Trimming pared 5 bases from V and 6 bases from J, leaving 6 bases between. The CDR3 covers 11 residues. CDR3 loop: CASSRRDTQYF. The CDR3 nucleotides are TGTGCCAGCAGTCGTCGGGATACGCAGTATTTT.

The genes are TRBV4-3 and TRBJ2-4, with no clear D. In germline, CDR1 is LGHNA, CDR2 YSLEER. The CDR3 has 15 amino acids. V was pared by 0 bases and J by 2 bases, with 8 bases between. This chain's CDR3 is CASSQDFDPKNIQYF. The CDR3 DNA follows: TGCGCCAGCAGCCAAGACTTTGACCCCAAAAACATTCAGTACTTC.

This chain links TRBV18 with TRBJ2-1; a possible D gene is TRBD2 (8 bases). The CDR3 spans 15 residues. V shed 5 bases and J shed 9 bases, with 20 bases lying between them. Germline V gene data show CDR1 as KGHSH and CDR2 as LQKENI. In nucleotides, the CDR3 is TGTGCCAGCTCATCCGGGACTAGGGGGCTCATTGAGCAGTTCTTC. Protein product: CASSSGTRGLIEQFF.

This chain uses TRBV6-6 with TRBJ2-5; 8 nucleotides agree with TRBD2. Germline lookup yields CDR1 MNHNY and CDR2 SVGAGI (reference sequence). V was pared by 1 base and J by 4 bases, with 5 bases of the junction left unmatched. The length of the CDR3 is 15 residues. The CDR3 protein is CASSYWTSNLETQYF. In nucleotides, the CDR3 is TGTGCCAGCAGTTACTGGACTAGCAACCTAGAGACCCAGTACTTC.

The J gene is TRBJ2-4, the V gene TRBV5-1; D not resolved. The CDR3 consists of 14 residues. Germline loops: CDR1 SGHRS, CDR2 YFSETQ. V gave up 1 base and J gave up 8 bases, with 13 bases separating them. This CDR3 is CASSLQSPRDIQYF. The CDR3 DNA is TGCGCCAGCAGCTTGCAGTCTCCTCGGGACATTCAGTACTTC.

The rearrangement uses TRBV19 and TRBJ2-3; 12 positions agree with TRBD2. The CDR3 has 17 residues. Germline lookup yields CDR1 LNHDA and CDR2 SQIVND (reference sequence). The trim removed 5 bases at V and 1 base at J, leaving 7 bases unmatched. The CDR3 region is CASSQGLAGPRTDTQYF. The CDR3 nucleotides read TGTGCCAGTAGTCAGGGACTAGCGGGTCCTCGCACAGATACGCAGTATTTT.

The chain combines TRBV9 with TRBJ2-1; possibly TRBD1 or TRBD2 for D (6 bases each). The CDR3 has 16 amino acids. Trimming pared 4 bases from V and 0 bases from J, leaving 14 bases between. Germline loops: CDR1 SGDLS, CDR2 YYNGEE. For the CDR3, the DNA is TGTGCCAGCAGCCTAGGGGGAGGCGTCTCCTACAATGAGCAGTTCTTC. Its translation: CASSLGGGVSYNEQFF.

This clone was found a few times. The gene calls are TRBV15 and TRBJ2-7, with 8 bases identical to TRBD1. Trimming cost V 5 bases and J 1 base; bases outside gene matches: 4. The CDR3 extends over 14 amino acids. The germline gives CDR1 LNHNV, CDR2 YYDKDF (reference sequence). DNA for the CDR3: TGTGCCACCAGCGCAGGGGGCGATTCCTACGAGCAGTACTTC. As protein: CATSAGGDSYEQYF. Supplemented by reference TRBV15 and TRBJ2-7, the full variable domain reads DAMVIQNPRYQVTQFGKPVTLSCSQTLNHNVMYWYQQKSSQAPKLLFHYYDKDFNNEADTPDNFQSRRPNTSFCFLDIRSPGLGDTAMYLCATSAGGDSYEQYFGPGTRLTVT.

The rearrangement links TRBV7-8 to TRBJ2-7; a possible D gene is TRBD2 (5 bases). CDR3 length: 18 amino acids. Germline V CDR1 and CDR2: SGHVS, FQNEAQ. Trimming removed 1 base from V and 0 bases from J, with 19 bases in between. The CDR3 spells CASSLGSVVGATSYEQYF. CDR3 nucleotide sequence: TGTGCCAGCAGCTTAGGATCTGTCGTGGGAGCGACCTCCTACGAGCAGTACTTC.

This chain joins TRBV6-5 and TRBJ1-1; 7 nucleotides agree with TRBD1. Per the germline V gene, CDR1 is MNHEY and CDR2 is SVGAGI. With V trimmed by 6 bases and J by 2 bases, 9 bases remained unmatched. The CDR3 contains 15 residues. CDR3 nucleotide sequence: TGTGCCAGCAGCCCTCGGGACAGATTAAACACTGAAGCTTTCTTT. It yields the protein CASSPRDRLNTEAFF.

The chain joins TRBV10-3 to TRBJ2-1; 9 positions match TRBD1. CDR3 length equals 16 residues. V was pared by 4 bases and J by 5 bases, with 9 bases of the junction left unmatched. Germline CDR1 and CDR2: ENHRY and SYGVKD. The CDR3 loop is CAISGIEGTGNNEQFF. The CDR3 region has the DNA TGTGCCATCAGTGGGATAGAAGGGACAGGGAACAATGAGCAGTTCTTC.

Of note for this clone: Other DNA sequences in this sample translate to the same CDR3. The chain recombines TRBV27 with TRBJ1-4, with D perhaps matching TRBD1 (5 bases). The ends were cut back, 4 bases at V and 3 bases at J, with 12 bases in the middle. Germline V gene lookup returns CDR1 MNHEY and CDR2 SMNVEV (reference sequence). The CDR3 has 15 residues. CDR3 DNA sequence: TGTGCCAGCAGTTGGGGCGGCCGTCCTAATGAAAAACTGTTTTTT. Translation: CASSWGGRPNEKLFF.

CDR3 coding DNA: TGCGCCAGCAGCCGAGGACAGAGCGAGCAGTACTTC. Amino acids: CASSRGQSEQYF. The V gene is TRBV5-1, the J gene TRBJ2-7; D is perhaps TRBD1 (6 bases). Trimming took 4 bases from V and 6 from J, leaving 11 bases between them. The CDR3 contains 12 residues. CDR1 SGHRS and CDR2 YFSETQ come from the germline V gene.

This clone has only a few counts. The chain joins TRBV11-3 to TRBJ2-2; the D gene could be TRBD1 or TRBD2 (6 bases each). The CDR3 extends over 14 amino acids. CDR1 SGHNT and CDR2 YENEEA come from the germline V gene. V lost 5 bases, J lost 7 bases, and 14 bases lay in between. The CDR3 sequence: CASSTQGGGGELFF. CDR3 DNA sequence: TGTGCCAGCAGCACACAGGGAGGTGGCGGGGAGCTGTTTTTT.